The next 13 T cell receptor beta chains were all read from a single sample in a study of T cell responses to AZD1222 COVID-19 vaccine. Assay: immunoSEQ multiplex PCR; the TCRdb copy retains only in-frame clones and omits some. The repertoire holds about 110,000 clones, 88% seen once, with over 10% in the top ten. Source: peripheral blood, taken on day 0 of MenACWY control vaccination. The receptors were gathered from an adult in good health.

V and J are TRBV10-1 and TRBJ2-7; 7 nucleotides agree with TRBD1. CDR1 is WNHNN and CDR2 is SYGVQD in the germline V gene (reference sequence). There are 14 residues in the CDR3. The V and J ends lost 11 bases and 2 bases, in that order; junction bases with no gene match: 12. CDR3: CAGWTGQRTYEQYF. The CDR3 DNA reads as TGCGCCGGGTGGACGGGACAGAGAACCTACGAGCAGTACTTC.

V usage is TRBV23-1 and J usage is TRBJ1-1, with 8 bases that match TRBD1. TRBV23-1 falls under the ORF class, with uncertain function. This CDR3 region has 15 residues. The V segment lost 6 bases and the J segment 8 bases; nucleotides outside the gene matches: 14. The CDR3 coding sequence is TGCGCCAGCAGACTACTGACAGGGGATGTGGAAGAAGCTTTCTTT. It is translated as CASRLLTGDVEEAFF.

J is TRBJ1-5 and V is TRBV27, with 7 bases that match TRBD1. Germline CDR1 and CDR2: MNHEY and SMNVEV (reference sequence). This CDR3 contains 16 residues. Trimming cost V 2 bases and J 4 bases; bases outside gene matches: 8. Written as DNA, the CDR3 is TGTGCCAGCAGTTTAGGGGTGAGACAGGGAAATCAGCCCCAGCATTTT. Translating it yields CASSLGVRQGNQPQHF.

The chain uses TRBV5-1 and TRBJ2-1; TRBD1 matches 8 bases. J was trimmed by 9 bases and V by 1 base; bases with no gene match: 21. CDR3 length: 19 amino acids. CDR1 and CDR2 (germline): SGHRS, YFSETQ. The CDR3 region has the DNA TGCGCCAGCAGCTTGTGGTCCCGTGGAGCAGGGGGCGCAAGGGGTGAGCAGTTCTTC. It is translated as CASSLWSRGAGGARGEQFF.

This chain connects TRBV5-1 to TRBJ2-7; no clear D gene. The CDR3 runs 14 residues. CDR1 and CDR2 (germline): SGHRS, YFSETQ. V shed 2 bases and J shed 4 bases, with 13 bases lying between them. The CDR3 spells CASSFTRKGYEQYF. In nucleotides, the CDR3 is TGCGCCAGCAGCTTTACCAGGAAGGGTTACGAGCAGTACTTC.

This chain uses TRBV19 with TRBJ2-7; D gene uncertain. Germline CDR1 is LNHDA and CDR2 is SQIVND (reference sequence). Trimming shortened V by 5 bases and J by 3 bases, and 11 bases separated the two germline ends. This CDR3 comprises 13 residues. CDR3 amino acids: CASSPGVYYEQYF. The CDR3 nucleotides are TGTGCCAGTAGTCCTGGGGTATACTACGAGCAGTACTTC.

This clone was found once. This rearrangement joins TRBV15 to TRBJ1-3, with 10 bases matching TRBD1. The germline CDR1 and CDR2 sequences are LNHNV and YYDKDF (reference sequence). V lost 1 base, J lost 2 bases, and 2 bases stayed unmatched. The CDR3 runs to 16 residues. The CDR3 region is CATSRGGQGAGNTIYF. DNA for the CDR3: TGTGCCACCAGCAGAGGTGGACAGGGGGCTGGAAACACCATATATTTT.

This chain links TRBV5-5 with TRBJ1-6, with D uncertain. CDR3 length equals 16 residues. Trimming stripped 0 bases from V and 3 bases from J, with 10 bases between. Germline CDR1 reads SGHKS; CDR2 reads YYEKEE (reference sequence). The CDR3 protein is CASSLEVPGYNSPLHF. CDR3 in DNA: TGTGCCAGCAGCTTGGAGGTCCCAGGCTATAATTCACCCCTCCACTTT.

V gene TRBV7-8 combines with J gene TRBJ1-1; possibly TRBD1 for D (6 bases). CDR3 length: 14 residues. Germline lookup yields CDR1 SGHVS and CDR2 FQNEAQ. Trimming took 5 bases from V and 1 from J, leaving 11 bases between them. In nucleotides, the CDR3 is TGTGCCAGCAGCATCGGGACAAAGAACACTGAAGCTTTCTTT. Translation gives CASSIGTKNTEAFF.

This clone was counted once. The J gene is TRBJ1-2, the V gene TRBV4-1; no clear D gene. The CDR3 has 12 amino acids. The V end lost 4 bases, the J end lost 8 bases, and 11 bases lay between the germline ends. CDR1 and CDR2 (germline): MGHRA, YSYEKL. The CDR3 region has the DNA TGCGCCAGCAGCCCCGGGGTCGGGGGCTACACCTTC. Encoded protein: CASSPGVGGYTF.

The chain is built from TRBV4-1 and TRBJ1-1, with no clear D. CDR1 is MGHRA and CDR2 is YSYEKL in the germline V gene. V lost 2 bases and J lost 0, with 7 bases in between. CDR3 size: 14 residues. In DNA form, the CDR3 reads TGCGCCAGCAGCCAAAACAGAATGAACACTGAAGCTTTCTTT. It codes for CASSQNRMNTEAFF.

V gene TRBV13 combines with J gene TRBJ2-3, with D unclear. This CDR3 spans 14 amino acids. Germline V gene data show CDR1 as PRHDT and CDR2 as FYEKMQ (reference sequence). Deletions cut 3 bases from V and 2 bases from J, with 9 bases between. The CDR3: CASSLSGPTDTQYF. The CDR3 DNA is TGTGCCAGCAGCTTGTCCGGGCCCACAGATACGCAGTATTTT. Drawing the rest from reference TRBV13 and TRBJ2-3, the complete variable domain is AAGVIQSPRHLIKEKRETATLKCYPIPRHDTVYWYQQGPGQDPQFLISFYEKMQSDKGSIPDRFSAQQFSDYHSELNMSSLELGDSALYFCASSLSGPTDTQYFGPGTRLTVL.

The chain employs TRBV18 and TRBJ1-1, with D unresolved. The V and J ends lost 2 bases and 4 bases respectively, with 14 bases between them. The CDR3 runs to 15 residues. Germline CDR1 and CDR2: KGHSH and LQKENI. As DNA, the CDR3 is TGTGCCAGCTCACCAACGGACGGTTTGGGCACTGAAGCTTTCTTT. Translation gives CASSPTDGLGTEAFF.